The source of this TCR beta chain is a study of Graves' ophthalmopathy and Graves' hyperthyroidism (dated by TCRdb to the late 2010s). As for the study more broadly: Hyperthyroidism was defined as stable when no progression to ophthalmopathy occurred within 18 months of follow-up. The study used signatures of the TCR beta repertoire to tell Graves' ophthalmopathy apart from Graves' hyperthyroidism and to predict which patients would progress to ophthalmopathy. In total, around 140 blood samples were TCR-sequenced: 43 ophthalmopathy, 80 or so hyperthyroidism and approximately 17 hyperthyroidism-to-ophthalmopathy patients. To explore V-J signatures that distinguish ophthalmopathy from hyperthyroidism, a discovery set of more than 90 patients was enrolled, made up of approximately 45 with ophthalmopathy and some 58 with stable hyperthyroidism. An independent validation cohort was composed of 18 to 20 hyperthyroidism patients and around 15 patients who later progressed from hyperthyroidism to ophthalmopathy. T-cell repertoires of thyroid tissue and blood were compared in about six hyperthyroidism patients. Following sampling, methimazole starting at 30 mg daily was administered to hyperthyroidism patients, and high-dose intravenous methylprednisolone was administered to ophthalmopathy patients.

The hyperthyroidism patients were 18 to 65 years old and newly diagnosed, with a disease duration of less than 2 months. Anyone with other autoimmune diseases, uncontrolled infections, pregnancy or lactation was excluded from the study. Diagnosis was based on clinical symptoms, serum thyroxine, TRAb, thyroid ultrasound and orbital computed tomography. Total RNA was extracted using Trizol reagent, and RNA quality was checked on an Agilent 2100 Bioanalyzer. For repertoire sequencing, the TCR beta CDR3 regions were amplified from RNA transcripts. HTBI primers and the Qiagen OneStep RT-PCR kit were used in a first-round RT-PCR, which was followed by a second-round multiplex PCR, size selection and purification. Sequencing of the libraries was carried out on an Illumina HiSeq2000 in paired-end mode with 100 bp reads. Regarding the original processing steps: SOAPnuke was used for read processing, and reads with adapters, uncalled bases, a mean Phred below 15, or no exact constant-primer or identifier match were discarded. COPE v1.2.5 was used to merge high-quality paired reads. Unique nucleotide sequences were defined as clonotypes and aligned to IMGT TRB V, D and J references using MiTCR v1.1. The analysis was limited to V-J combinations with a frequency above 0.0001, which together covered about 99% of repertoires. For each V-J combination, a TCR clonal expansion and chaos score was defined as the ratio of F50 clonal expansion to chaos observed in the TCRdist matrix. Welch's t-statistics and random forest were used to reduce features to 10 to 15 V-J combinations, which were fed into a naive Bayes classifier. Thyroid-blood repertoire similarity was quantified with the Morisita-Horn index. TCRdb handled the public reads itself, with Q25 trimming in fastp and clone calling in MiXCR, and kept productive beta chains. CDR3 protein sequences are deduplicated, and each keeps its most common genes and DNA. The authors' filters were not applied to this entry. The sample table holds around 520,000 distinct CDR3 sequences, of which 35% to 45% were seen once. Approximately 4.1% of the sample goes to the ten largest clones.

Looking up the germline V gene (reference sequence) yields CDR1 SEHNR and CDR2 FQNEAQ. Spanning cysteine to phenylalanine, the CDR3 consists of 11 amino acids. This entry keeps only the CDR3 DNA: 33 bases, framed from base 1. V lost 5 bases and J lost 6 bases; the stretch between them is 6 bases long. This clonotype was seen only a few times. Its specific antigen is unknown. Base-call qualities are not available, and no considerably larger clone is one nucleotide away. Summary of the overall study and its limitations: In cross-validation, the 13-signature model distinguished ophthalmopathy from stable hyperthyroidism with approximately 85% sensitivity and around 81% specificity, and in the test set the corresponding values were approximately 80% and 68%. In validation, the model predicted ophthalmopathy progression with over 60% sensitivity and approximately 75% specificity; roughly eleven predicted patients were CT-confirmed with GO in a median of 6.5 months. Sample size was not statistically predetermined, and group allocation was not concealed from the investigators. Most expanded thyroid clonotypes with a frequency above 0.001 also appeared in blood, which suggests that blood repertoires may reflect the immune response in the thyroid.

Sequences were obtained from peripheral blood or thyroid tissue (not recorded which). In this chain, TRBV7-9 is recombined with TRBJ2-3; too little of a D gene remains to name it. The sequence came from an adult man with Graves' hyperthyroidism. The CDR3 protein sequence reads: CASSTVDTQYF. The nucleotide sequence is given as TGTGCCAGCAGCACCGTGGATACGCAGTATTTT.